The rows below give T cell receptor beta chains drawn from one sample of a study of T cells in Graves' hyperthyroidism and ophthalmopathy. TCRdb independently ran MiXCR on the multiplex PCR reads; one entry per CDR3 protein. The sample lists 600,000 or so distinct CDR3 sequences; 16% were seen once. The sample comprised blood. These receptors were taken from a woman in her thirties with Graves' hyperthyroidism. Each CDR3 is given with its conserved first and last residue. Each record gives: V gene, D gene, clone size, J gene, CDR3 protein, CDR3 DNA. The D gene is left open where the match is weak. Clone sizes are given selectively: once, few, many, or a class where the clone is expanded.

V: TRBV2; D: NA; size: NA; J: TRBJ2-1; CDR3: CASSDSETYNEQFF; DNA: TGTGCCAGCAGTGATAGCGAGACATACAATGAGCAGTTCTTC
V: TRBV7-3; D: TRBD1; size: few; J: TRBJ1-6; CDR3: CASSWQGEGNSPLHF; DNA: TGTGCCAGCAGCTGGCAGGGGGAAGGAAATTCACCCCTCCACTTT
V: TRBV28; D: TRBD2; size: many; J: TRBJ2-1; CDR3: CASSFSGRAGEQFF; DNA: TGCGCCAGCAGCTTTAGCGGGAGGGCCGGTGAGCAGTTCTTC
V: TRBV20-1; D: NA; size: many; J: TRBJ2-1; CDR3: CSAVSKRTSYNEQFF; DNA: TGCAGTGCCGTTTCAAAGCGGACCTCCTACAATGAGCAGTTCTTC
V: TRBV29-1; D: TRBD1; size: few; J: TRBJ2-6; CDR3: CSARTGRSSGANVLTF; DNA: TGCAGCGCAAGGACAGGGAGGTCGTCTGGGGCCAACGTCCTGACTTTC
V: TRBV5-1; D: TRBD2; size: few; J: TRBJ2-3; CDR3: CASAVVAGAGDTQYF; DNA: TGCGCCAGCGCCGTTGTAGCGGGAGCAGGTGATACGCAGTATTTT
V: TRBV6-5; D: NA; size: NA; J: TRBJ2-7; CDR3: CASSYRGNEQYF; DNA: TGTGCCAGCAGTTACAGGGGGAACGAGCAGTACTTC
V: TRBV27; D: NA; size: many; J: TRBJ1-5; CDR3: CASSSRAGNQPQHF; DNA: TGTGCCAGCAGTTCCCGGGCGGGCAATCAGCCCCAGCATTTT
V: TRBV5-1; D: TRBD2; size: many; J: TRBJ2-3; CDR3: CASSFYSLAGGEGADTQYF; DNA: TGCGCCAGCAGTTTTTATTCCCTAGCGGGAGGAGAAGGGGCAGATACGCAGTATTTT
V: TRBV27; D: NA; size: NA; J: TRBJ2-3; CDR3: CASSSPRGASSTDTQYF; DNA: TGTGCCAGCAGTTCTCCAAGGGGAGCTTCTAGCACAGATACGCAGTATTTT
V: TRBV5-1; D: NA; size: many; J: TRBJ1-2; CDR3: CASSLRPLHDYGYTF; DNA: TGCGCCAGCAGCTTGAGACCCTTACATGACTATGGCTACACCTTC
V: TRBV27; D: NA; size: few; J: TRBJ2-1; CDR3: CASYSRLAGLPEGNEQFF; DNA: TGTGCCAGCTATAGTAGACTCGCGGGACTCCCGGAGGGGAATGAGCAGTTCTTC
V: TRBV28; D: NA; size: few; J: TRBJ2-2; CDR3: CASTLERRTNTGELFF; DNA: TGTGCCAGCACCCTAGAGAGGCGGACGAACACCGGGGAGCTGTTTTTT
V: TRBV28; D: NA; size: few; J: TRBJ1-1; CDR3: CASHRENTEAFF; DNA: TGTGCCAGCCATCGGGAGAACACTGAAGCTTTCTTT
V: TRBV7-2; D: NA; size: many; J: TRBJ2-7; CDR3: CASSSDSGSSYEQYF; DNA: TGTGCCAGCAGCTCCGATAGCGGAAGCTCCTACGAGCAGTACTTC
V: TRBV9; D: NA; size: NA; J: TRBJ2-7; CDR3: CASSVDWTEAPYEQYF; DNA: TGTGCCAGCAGCGTAGACTGGACGGAGGCCCCCTACGAGCAGTACTTC
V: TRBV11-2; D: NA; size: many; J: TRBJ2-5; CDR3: CASSQDRYRPETQYF; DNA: TGTGCCAGCAGCCAAGACAGATATCGCCCGGAGACCCAGTACTTC
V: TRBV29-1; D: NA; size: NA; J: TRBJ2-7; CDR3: CSVEGHEQYF; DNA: TGCAGCGTTGAAGGTCACGAGCAGTACTTC